This TCR beta chain is drawn from a study of CD8+ T cells in alopecia areata. RNA was isolated and reverse transcribed to cDNA, the sequencing template. The protocol was immunoSEQ multiplex PCR, while the TCRdb copy is restricted to in-frame clones and leaves out a portion. The table has approximately 150,000 clones, roughly 46% seen once; the top ten hold over 0.85%. Study results and caveats: Normal skin's resident alphabeta T cells are sequenced alongside lesional scalp T cells. Higher clonality was seen in lesional scalp than in normal scalp, especially in alopecia totalis/universalis.

This clone has a handful of counts. What it binds is not known. Samples from alopecia areata patients were lesional scalp punch biopsies and peripheral blood. The CDR3 is made up of 13 amino acids. Between the trimmed V and J ends, which lost 7 bases and 2 bases, there was a span of 11 bases. Germline loops: CDR1 SGHRS, CDR2 YFSETQ. The TCR comes from a human donor with alopecia areata. The specimen comprised CD4+ T cells sorted from blood, sampled at week 0. The J gene is TRBJ2-3, the V gene TRBV5-1; D gene uncertain. CDR3 DNA: TGCGCCAGCCGAGAACTGGTCACAGATACGCAGTATTTT. This sequence encodes CASRELVTDTQYF.